This T cell receptor beta chain was observed in a study of T cell responses to AZD1222 COVID-19 vaccine (dated by TCRdb to the early 2020s). Background on the whole study: TCR sequencing was performed for roughly 250 trial participants, of whom about 200 were given two doses of AZD1222 and about 25 were given two doses of MenACWY control vaccine. Trial participants were enrolled by age into subgroups of 18-55, 56-69 and 70-plus years, and approximately 150, 30 and 60 TCR-sequenced participants, respectively, were included in these subgroups.

The meaning of the sample's time point label: about 28 days (+/-7) after the second vaccine dose. AZD1222 recipients whose second dose came at about 4 weeks and those whose second dose came at about 12 weeks were combined into one group, since spike-specific TCR depth and breadth did not differ between the two schedules. Samples from vaccinated people were obtained from the UK trials COV001 and COV002, which included a single-blind randomized controlled phase 2/3 trial of AZD1222 (ChAdOx1 nCoV-19) in healthy adults. For TCRbeta chain sequencing, PBMC samples from trial participants were taken at day 0 and at day 28 after the second dose. On the study overall, not on this receptor specifically: Nearly half of unique spike-specific TCRs reportedly recognized epitopes outside regions mutated in the B.1.351 and B.1.1.7 variants. Conclusions about previously exposed vaccinees are limited, since just five to seven AZD1222 recipients were seropositive for SARS-CoV-2 at baseline. The 56-69-year group was small, and its depth increase did not reach significance, likely because of low power. After two AZD1222 doses, both the breadth and the depth of spike-specific TCRs were significantly higher than at day 0 and than in MenACWY recipients. Because no samples from the day 14 peak response were available, repertoires could be characterized only after the peak T cell response. The whole spike protein was spanned by vaccine-associated CD4 TCRs, and dominant responses were seen in regions 160-218 and 743-854. Most participants were white British and females outnumbered males, and the authors suggested that clonal diversity may have been underestimated.

The CDR3 regions of human TCRbeta chains were analyzed by immunosequencing. The original pipeline was this. Repertoire TCRs were matched against a reference library of SARS-CoV-2-specific TCRs generated with the MIRA antigen-specificity platform. Breadth was defined as the fraction of unique TCRs that were SARS-CoV-2-associated, and depth was defined as the fraction of total T cells that were SARS-CoV-2-associated. Each spike-specific TCR was assigned to its reactive spike region and to a CD4 or CD8 class using the MIRA data. Log10-transformed breadth and depth values were compared by one-way ANOVA with Sidak's multiple comparisons tests. TCRdb provides this immuneACCESS table in a form limited to in-frame rearrangements. Some clones are lacking; in checked studies, under half of them reflect an unresolved V gene, and why the rest are absent is not known. V and J calls and clone size are copied from that table; D and trimming were computed from the DNA. This sample comprises some 96,000 clones, 70% to 85% of them detected only once. 14% of the sample is in the top ten clones.

A word on this clone: It lacks a known antigen. No base qualities exist here, and no much larger clone lies one base off it.

The CDR3 covers 13 residues, taking in both the cysteine and the phenylalanine. Only the CDR3 DNA stays, 39 bases, in frame from base 1. V drops 6 bases and J drops 3 bases, leaving 9 bases in between. As encoded in the germline V gene (reference sequence), CDR1 is LNHDA while CDR2 is SQIVND. The receptor's source is an adult who received the AZD1222 COVID-19 vaccine. The chain couples TRBV19 to TRBJ1-5; confidence is insufficient to name the D gene. The sequencing here drew on peripheral blood, taken 28 days after the second AZD1222 dose. The DNA is as follows: TGTGCCAGTAGCCCCACCTACAATCAGCCCCAGCATTTT. Translated, it gives CASSPTYNQPQHF.